This TCR beta chain was retrieved from a study of T cells expressing NK-cell markers. Germline V gene data show CDR1 as SGHAT and CDR2 as FQNNGV. CDR3 length: 16 residues. TCRdb processed the 5' RACE reads again and assigns one entry to each CDR3 protein, with no DNA. This table lists about 150,000 distinct CDR3 sequences. The source material was blood T cells: a sorted CD56 or NKG2C T cell subset, CD4+ or CD8+ T cells, or bulk PBMC T cells (not recorded which). The sequence came from a woman between 50 and 59 years old in good health. V gene TRBV11-2 combines with J gene TRBJ2-3; TCRdb lists TRBD1, though no DNA is available to test this call. The CDR3 protein is CASSLDWGTGTDTQYF.